The sequence of this TCR beta chain was determined in a study of vaccination and CD4 T cells after COVID-19. Study details: Ranging from 14 to 241, the interval between dose two and post-vaccine sampling had a median of about ten weeks. Control cultures were given a CEFX pool, an HIV-1 Nef pool, or no peptide.

Treatment specified: approximately nine-day PBMC culture with coronavirus spike peptide pools or control peptides (ViraFEST assay). Before TCRs were sequenced, ViraFEST expanded antigen-specific T cells with peptide pools. It was on days 3 and 7 that half the medium was replaced with fresh IL-2 medium. Worth noting for this clonotype: Antigen specificity is unknown.

Sequencing of DNA taken from cultured CD4+ T cells relied on the Oncomine TCR Beta short-read assay. TCRdb reanalysed the PCR reads using MiXCR and keeps one entry per CDR3 protein. The sample carries more than 13,000 distinct CDR3 sequences, roughly 22% recorded once. The V end was cut by 0 bases, the J end by 5 bases, with 10 bases between. Germline V gene lookup returns CDR1 DFQATT and CDR2 SNEGSKA (reference sequence). The CDR3 spans 13 residues. The TCR sequence derives from a human donor who received a COVID-19 vaccine. The chain carries TRBV20-1 and TRBJ1-1; D remains ambiguous. This material consisted of CD4+ T cells from blood, cultured in vitro, taken before SARS-CoV-2 vaccination. The CDR3 spells CSARDRVGTEAFF. The CDR3 nucleotides read TGCAGTGCTAGAGATAGGGTAGGAACTGAAGCTTTCTTT.